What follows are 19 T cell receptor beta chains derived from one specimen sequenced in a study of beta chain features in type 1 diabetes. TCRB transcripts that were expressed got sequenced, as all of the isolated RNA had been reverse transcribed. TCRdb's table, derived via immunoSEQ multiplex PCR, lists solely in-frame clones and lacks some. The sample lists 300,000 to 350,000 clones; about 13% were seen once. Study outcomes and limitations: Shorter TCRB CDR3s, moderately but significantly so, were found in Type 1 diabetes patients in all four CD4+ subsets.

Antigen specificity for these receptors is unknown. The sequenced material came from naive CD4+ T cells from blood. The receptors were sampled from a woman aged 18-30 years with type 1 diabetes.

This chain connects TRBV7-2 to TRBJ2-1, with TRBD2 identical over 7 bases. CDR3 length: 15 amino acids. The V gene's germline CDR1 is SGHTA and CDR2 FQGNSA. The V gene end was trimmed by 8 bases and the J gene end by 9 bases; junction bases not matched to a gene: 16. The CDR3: CASFRAGLGLAEQFF. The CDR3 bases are TGTGCCAGCTTTAGGGCCGGACTAGGTCTCGCTGAGCAGTTCTTC.

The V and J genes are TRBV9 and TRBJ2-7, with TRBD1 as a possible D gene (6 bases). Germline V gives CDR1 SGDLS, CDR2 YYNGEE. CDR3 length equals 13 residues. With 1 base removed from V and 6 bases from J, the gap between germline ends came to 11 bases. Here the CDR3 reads CASSVTGFSEQYV. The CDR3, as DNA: TGTGCCAGCAGCGTAACAGGGTTCTCCGAGCAGTACGTC.

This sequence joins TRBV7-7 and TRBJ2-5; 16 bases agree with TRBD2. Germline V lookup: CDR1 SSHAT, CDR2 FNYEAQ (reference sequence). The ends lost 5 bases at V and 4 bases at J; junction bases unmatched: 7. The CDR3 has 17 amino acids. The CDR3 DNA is TGTGCCAGCAGCCCTGGGACTAGCGGGAGGGTAGGAGAGACCCAGTACTTC. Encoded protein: CASSPGTSGRVGETQYF.

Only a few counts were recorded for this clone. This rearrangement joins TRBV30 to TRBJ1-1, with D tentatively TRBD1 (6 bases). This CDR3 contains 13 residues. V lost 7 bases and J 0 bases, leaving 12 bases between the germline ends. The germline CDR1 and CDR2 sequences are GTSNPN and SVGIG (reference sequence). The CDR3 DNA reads TGTGCCTTACTTCGGACAGTGAACACTGAAGCTTTCTTT. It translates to CALLRTVNTEAFF.

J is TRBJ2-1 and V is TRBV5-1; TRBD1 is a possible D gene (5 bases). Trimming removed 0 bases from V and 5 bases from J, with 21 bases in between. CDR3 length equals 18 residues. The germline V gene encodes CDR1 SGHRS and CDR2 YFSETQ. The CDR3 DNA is TGCGCCAGCAGCTTGGGAACACAGGCCGTCCCGACACACAATGAGCAGTTCTTC. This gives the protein CASSLGTQAVPTHNEQFF. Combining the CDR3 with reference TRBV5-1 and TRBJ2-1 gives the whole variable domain KAGVTQTPRYLIKTRGQQVTLSCSPISGHRSVSWYQQTPGQGLQFLFEYFSETQRNKGNFPGRFSGRQFSNSRSEMNVSTLELGDSALYLCASSLGTQAVPTHNEQFFGPGTRLTVL.

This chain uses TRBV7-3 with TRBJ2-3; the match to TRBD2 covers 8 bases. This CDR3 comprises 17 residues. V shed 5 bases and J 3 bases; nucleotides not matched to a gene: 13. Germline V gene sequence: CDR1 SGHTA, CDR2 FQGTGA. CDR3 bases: TGTGCCAGCAGCGCCCCGACGGCGGGAGGCGGTACAGATACGCAGTATTTT. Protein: CASSAPTAGGGTDTQYF. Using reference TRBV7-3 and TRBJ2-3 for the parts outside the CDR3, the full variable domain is GAGVSQTPSNKVTEKGKYVELRCDPISGHTALYWYRQSLGQGPEFLIYFQGTGAADDSGLPNDRFFAVRPEGSVSTLKIQRTERGDSAVYLCASSAPTAGGGTDTQYFGPGTRLTVL.

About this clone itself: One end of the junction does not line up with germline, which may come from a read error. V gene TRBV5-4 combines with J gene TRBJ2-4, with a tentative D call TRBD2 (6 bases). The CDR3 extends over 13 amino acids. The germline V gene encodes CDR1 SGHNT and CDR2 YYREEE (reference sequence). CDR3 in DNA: TGTGCCAGCAGCCCTGGATGGGGAGGCCCGGTGTATTTC. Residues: CASSPGWGGPVYF.

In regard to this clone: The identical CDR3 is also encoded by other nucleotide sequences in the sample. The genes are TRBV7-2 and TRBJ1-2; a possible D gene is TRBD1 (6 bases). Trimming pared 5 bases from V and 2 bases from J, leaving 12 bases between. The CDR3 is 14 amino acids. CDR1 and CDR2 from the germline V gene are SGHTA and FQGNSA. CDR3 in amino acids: CASSPGQLNYGYTF. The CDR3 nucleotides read TGTGCCAGCAGCCCCGGACAGCTAAACTATGGCTACACCTTC.

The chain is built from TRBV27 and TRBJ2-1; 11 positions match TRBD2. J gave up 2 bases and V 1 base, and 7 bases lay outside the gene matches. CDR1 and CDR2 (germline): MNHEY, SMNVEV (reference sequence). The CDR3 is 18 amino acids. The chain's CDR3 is CASSLWVTSGSPYNEQFF. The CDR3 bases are TGTGCCAGCAGTTTATGGGTCACTAGCGGGAGTCCCTACAATGAGCAGTTCTTC.

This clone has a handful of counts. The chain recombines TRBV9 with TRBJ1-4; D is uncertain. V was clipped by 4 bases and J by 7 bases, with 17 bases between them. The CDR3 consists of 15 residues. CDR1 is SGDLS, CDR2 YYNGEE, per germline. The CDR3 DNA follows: TGTGCCAGCAGCCCTAGTCTCCGCTCTGGTGAAAAACTGTTTTTT. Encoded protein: CASSPSLRSGEKLFF. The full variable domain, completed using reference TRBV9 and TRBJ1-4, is DSGVTQTPKHLITATGQRVTLRCSPRSGDLSVYWYQQSLDQGLQFLIQYYNGEERAKGNILERFSAQQFPDLHSELNLSSLELGDSALYFCASSPSLRSGEKLFFGSGTQLSVL.

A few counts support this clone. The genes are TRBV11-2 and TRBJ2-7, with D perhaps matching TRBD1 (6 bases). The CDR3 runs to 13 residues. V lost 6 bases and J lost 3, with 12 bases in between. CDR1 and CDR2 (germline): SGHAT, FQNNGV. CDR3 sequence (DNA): TGTGCCAGCAGAGCCGGGACAAACTACGAGCAGTACTTC. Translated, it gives CASRAGTNYEQYF.

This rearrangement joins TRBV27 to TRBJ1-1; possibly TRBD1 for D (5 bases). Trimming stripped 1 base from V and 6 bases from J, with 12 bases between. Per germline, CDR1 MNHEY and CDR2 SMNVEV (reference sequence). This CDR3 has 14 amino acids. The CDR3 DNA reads TGTGCCAGCAGTTTATGGGGGGGTTCGGCTGAAGCTTTCTTT. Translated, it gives CASSLWGGSAEAFF.

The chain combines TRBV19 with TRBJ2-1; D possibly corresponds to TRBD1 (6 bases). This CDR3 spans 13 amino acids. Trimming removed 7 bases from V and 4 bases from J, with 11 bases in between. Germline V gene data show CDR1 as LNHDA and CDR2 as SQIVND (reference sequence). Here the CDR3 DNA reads TGTGCCAGTACTCCGACAGGTTACAATGAGCAGTTCTTC. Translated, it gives CASTPTGYNEQFF.

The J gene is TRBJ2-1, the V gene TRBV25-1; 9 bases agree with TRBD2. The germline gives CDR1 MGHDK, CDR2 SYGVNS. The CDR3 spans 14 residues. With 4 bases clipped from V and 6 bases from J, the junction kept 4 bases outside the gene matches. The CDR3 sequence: CASSVAGGSNEQFF. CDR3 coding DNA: TGTGCCAGCAGTGTCGCGGGAGGGTCCAATGAGCAGTTCTTC.

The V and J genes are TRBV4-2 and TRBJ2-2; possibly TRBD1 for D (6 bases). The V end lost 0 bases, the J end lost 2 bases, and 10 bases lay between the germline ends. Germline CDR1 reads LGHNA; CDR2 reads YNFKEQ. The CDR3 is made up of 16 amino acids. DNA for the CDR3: TGTGCCAGCAGCCAAGATCCAGGGGTAAACACCGGGGAGCTGTTTTTT. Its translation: CASSQDPGVNTGELFF.

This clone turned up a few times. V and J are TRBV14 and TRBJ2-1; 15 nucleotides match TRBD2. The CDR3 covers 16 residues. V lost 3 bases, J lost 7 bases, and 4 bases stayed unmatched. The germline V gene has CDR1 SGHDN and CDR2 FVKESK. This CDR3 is CASSQRGTSGRNEQFF. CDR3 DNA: TGTGCCAGCAGCCAGCGCGGGACTAGCGGGAGGAATGAGCAGTTCTTC.

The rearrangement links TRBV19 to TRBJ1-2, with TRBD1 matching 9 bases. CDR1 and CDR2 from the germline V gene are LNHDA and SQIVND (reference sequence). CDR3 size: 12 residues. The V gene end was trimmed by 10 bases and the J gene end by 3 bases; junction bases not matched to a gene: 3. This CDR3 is CAIRDRDYGYTF. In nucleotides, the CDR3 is TGTGCCATTCGGGACAGGGACTATGGCTACACCTTC.

CDR3 in amino acids: CASSRRTGLALEPQHF. The CDR3 nucleotides are TGTGCCAGTAGTAGAAGGACAGGGTTAGCGTTAGAGCCCCAGCATTTT. This chain links TRBV19 with TRBJ1-5, with 8 bases aligning to TRBD1. The CDR3 consists of 16 residues. V was pared by 4 bases and J by 8 bases, with 13 bases of the junction left unmatched. Germline V gene sequence: CDR1 LNHDA, CDR2 SQIVND (reference sequence).

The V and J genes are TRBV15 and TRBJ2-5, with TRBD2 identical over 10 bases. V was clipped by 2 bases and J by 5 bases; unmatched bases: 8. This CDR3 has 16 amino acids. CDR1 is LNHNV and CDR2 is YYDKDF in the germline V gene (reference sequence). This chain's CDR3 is CATSRQGTSARETQYF. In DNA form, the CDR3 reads TGTGCCACCAGCAGACAAGGGACTAGCGCGCGCGAGACCCAGTACTTC.